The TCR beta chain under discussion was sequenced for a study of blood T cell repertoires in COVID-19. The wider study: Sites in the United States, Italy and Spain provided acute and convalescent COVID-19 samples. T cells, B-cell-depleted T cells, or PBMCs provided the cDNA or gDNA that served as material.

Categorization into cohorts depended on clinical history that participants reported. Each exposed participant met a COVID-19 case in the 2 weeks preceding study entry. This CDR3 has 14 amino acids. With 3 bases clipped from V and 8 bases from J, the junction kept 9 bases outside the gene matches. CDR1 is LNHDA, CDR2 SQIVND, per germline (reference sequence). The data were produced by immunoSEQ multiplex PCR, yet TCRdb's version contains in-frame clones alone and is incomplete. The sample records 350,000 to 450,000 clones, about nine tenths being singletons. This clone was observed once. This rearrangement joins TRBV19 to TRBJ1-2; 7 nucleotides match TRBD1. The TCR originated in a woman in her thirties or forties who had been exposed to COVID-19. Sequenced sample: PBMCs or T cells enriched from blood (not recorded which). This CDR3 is CASSISRQGQGYTF. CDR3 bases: TGTGCCAGTAGTATTAGCCGACAGGGCCAAGGCTACACCTTC.